Below are 28 T cell receptor beta chains sequenced from a single sample in a study of CD8 T cells in ankylosing spondylitis. From the 5' RACE reads, TCRdb called clonotypes with MiXCR, one entry per CDR3 protein. The sample has 750,000 to 850,000 distinct CDR3 sequences; 10% to 15% are singletons. Study-wide results and limits: A TCR beta motif of 7 to 9 highly homologous variants seemed to mark ankylosing spondylitis blood.

No antigen has been identified for these receptors. The material sequenced was blood, either unsorted or a sorted T cell fraction (not recorded which). These receptors all come from a male donor with ankylosing spondylitis.

The sample holds a few counts of this clonotype. The gene calls are TRBV5-1 and TRBJ2-3; D is perhaps TRBD2 (6 bases). CDR1 is SGHRS and CDR2 is YFSETQ in the germline V gene. V was clipped by 4 bases and J by 11 bases, with 29 bases between them. This CDR3 region has 17 residues. The CDR3 DNA reads TGCGCCAGCAGCCTCGTCCCGGATTCGACTCAAGGAGGGATGCAGTATTTT. Translated: CASSLVPDSTQGGMQYF.

This rearrangement joins TRBV2 to TRBJ1-6; no clear D. Germline loops: CDR1 SNHLY, CDR2 FYNNEI. The V end lost 7 bases, the J end lost 7 bases, and 14 bases lay between the germline ends. There are 14 residues in the CDR3. The CDR3 reads CASTLLGSNSPLHF. The CDR3, as DNA: TGTGCCAGCACCTTACTGGGCTCGAATTCACCCCTCCACTTT.

The chain employs TRBV20-1 and TRBJ1-5, with D possibly matching TRBD1 (6 bases). The ends were cut back, 2 bases at V and 2 bases at J, with 10 bases in the middle. Germline lookup yields CDR1 DFQATT and CDR2 SNEGSKA (reference sequence). The CDR3 totals 14 residues. The CDR3 DNA sequence: TGCAGTGCTAGACCACAGGGTGGCAATCAGCCCCAGCATTTT. As protein: CSARPQGGNQPQHF.

This clonotype was counted a few times. The rearrangement links TRBV7-2 to TRBJ2-3, with 7 bases matching TRBD1. V lost 5 bases, J lost 9 bases, and 8 bases stayed unmatched. The germline V gene has CDR1 SGHTA and CDR2 FQGNSA. The CDR3 length is 13 residues. The CDR3 DNA is TGTGCCAGCAGCCATGGCTCACAGGGGACGCAGTATTTT. It codes for CASSHGSQGTQYF.

As DNA, the CDR3 is TGCAGTGCTAGAGATACAGGGTGGGGCACTGAAGCTTTCTTT. Its protein is CSARDTGWGTEAFF. This chain joins TRBV20-1 and TRBJ1-1, with D possibly matching TRBD1 (6 bases). The CDR3 is made up of 14 amino acids. Germline V CDR1 and CDR2: DFQATT, SNEGSKA (reference sequence). V was cut by 0 bases and J by 4 bases, with 12 bases left in between.

This clonotype turned up a few times. The rearrangement uses TRBV4-3 and TRBJ2-7; 10 bases map to TRBD2. The CDR3 runs 15 residues. Looked up from germline, CDR1 is LGHNA and CDR2 is YSLEER. The ends lost 2 bases at V and 5 bases at J; junction bases unmatched: 6. The CDR3 region is CASSQTSGISNEQYF. The CDR3 DNA is TGCGCCAGCAGCCAAACTAGCGGGATCAGCAACGAGCAGTACTTC.

The rearrangement joins TRBV4-2 to TRBJ1-2; a weak D match, TRBD1 (5 bases). This CDR3 is built from 12 residues. CDR1 and CDR2 (germline): LGHNA, YNFKEQ. V lost 4 bases to trimming and J lost 6 bases, with 9 bases between them. In DNA, the CDR3 is TGTGCCAGCAGCCGGGGAGGGGATGGCTACACCTTC. It yields the protein CASSRGGDGYTF.

The rearrangement uses TRBV20-1 and TRBJ2-3; 13 positions match TRBD2. Germline V lookup: CDR1 DFQATT, CDR2 SNEGSKA (reference sequence). Losses at the gene ends were 7 bases for V and 2 bases for J; bases not matched to a gene: 6. The CDR3 loop spans 15 amino acids. The CDR3 loop reads CSERGTSGATDTQYF. The CDR3 DNA reads TGCAGTGAACGAGGGACTAGCGGGGCCACAGATACGCAGTATTTT.

This chain uses TRBV12-3 or TRBV12-4 with TRBJ2-3; no clear D gene. The CDR3 runs 14 residues. Trimming took off 3 bases at V and 2 bases at J, with 9 bases between the two ends. Written as DNA, the CDR3 is TGTGCCAGCAGTTTCTCGCAGCTCACAGATACGCAGTATTTT. This codes for CASSFSQLTDTQYF.

The chain is built from TRBV5-1 and TRBJ2-1, with D possibly TRBD2 on 6 matching bases. Germline V gene lookup returns CDR1 SGHRS and CDR2 YFSETQ. The ends were cut back, 3 bases at V and 2 bases at J, with 15 bases in the middle. The CDR3 consists of 16 residues. CDR3 DNA: TGCGCCAGCAGCTGGGTGGGACTCCTAACCTACAATGAGCAGTTCTTC. Protein sequence: CASSWVGLLTYNEQFF.

This clonotype came up a few times. V usage is TRBV10-3 and J usage is TRBJ2-7; possibly TRBD1 or TRBD2 for D (6 bases each). V was shortened by 11 bases and J by 3 bases, with 20 bases between the two germline ends. CDR1 and CDR2 (germline): ENHRY, SYGVKD. The CDR3 has 14 amino acids. The CDR3 loop is CAASWGDTYYEQYF. The CDR3 bases are TGTGCCGCTTCCTGGGGGGACACTTACTACGAGCAGTACTTC.

This clonotype was observed a few times. The chain is built from TRBV5-6 and TRBJ2-5; a possible D gene is TRBD2 (5 bases). The V gene's germline CDR1 is SGHDT and CDR2 YYEEEE. Trimming removed 4 bases at V and 5 bases at J, with 24 bases between. The CDR3 is made up of 17 amino acids. The CDR3 DNA reads as TGTGCCAGCAGCCGGAAACCCGGACTGGCATTTTGGGAGACCCAGTACTTC. This translates into CASSRKPGLAFWETQYF.

This clonotype was picked up many times. The CDR3 is CSAVIGTYNEQFF. The CDR3 DNA sequence: TGCAGTGCCGTCATCGGGACTTACAATGAGCAGTTCTTC. The chain employs TRBV20-1 and TRBJ2-1; D might be TRBD2 (6 bases). V gave up 6 bases and J gave up 4 bases, with 13 bases separating them. The CDR3 sequence is 13 residues long. The germline gives CDR1 DFQATT, CDR2 SNEGSKA (reference sequence).

This clonotype occurred a few times. For the CDR3, the DNA is TGCGCCAGCAGCCCCTTCGGTGGCTTGAACACCGGGGAGCTGTTTTTT. It translates to CASSPFGGLNTGELFF. The genes are TRBV5-1 and TRBJ2-2; D remains unclear. The germline V gene encodes CDR1 SGHRS and CDR2 YFSETQ. CDR3 length equals 16 residues. V was clipped by 4 bases and J by 1 base, with 14 bases between them.

This chain connects TRBV29-1 to TRBJ2-5; the D is unclear. Germline CDR1 and CDR2: SQVTM and ANQGSEA. V was shortened by 1 base and J by 4 bases, with 10 bases between the two germline ends. The CDR3 is made up of 13 amino acids. DNA of the CDR3: TGCAGCGTTGAAGGGGTCCTGAGAGAGACCCAGTACTTC. Amino acid sequence: CSVEGVLRETQYF.

Only a few counts were recorded for this clonotype. CDR3 coding DNA: TGTGCCAGCAGCCCCGGCCTTCATACTAGCACAGATACGCAGTATTTT. Encoded protein: CASSPGLHTSTDTQYF. The chain couples TRBV7-9 to TRBJ2-3; no firm D call. In germline, CDR1 is SEHNR, CDR2 FQNEAQ (reference sequence). This CDR3 has 16 amino acids. Trimming removed 5 bases from V and 0 bases from J, with 15 bases in between.

The V call is TRBV4-3, the J call TRBJ2-1, with TRBD2 matching over 11 bases. The CDR3 totals 16 residues. V trimming: 3 bases; J trimming: 7 bases; junction bases outside the gene matches: 8. Per germline, CDR1 LGHNA and CDR2 YSLEER. The CDR3 protein is CASSQLPGLAENEQFF. The CDR3 region has the DNA TGCGCCAGCAGCCAGTTGCCGGGACTAGCGGAAAATGAGCAGTTCTTC.

The chain links TRBV3-1 to TRBJ2-2, with TRBD2 identical over 9 bases. The CDR3 length is 18 residues. V was pared by 4 bases and J by 7 bases, with 16 bases of the junction left unmatched. The germline V gene has CDR1 LGHDT and CDR2 YNNKEL (reference sequence). The CDR3 reads CASSLLPLAGTSYGELFF. The CDR3 nucleotides are TGTGCCAGCAGCCTTCTACCTCTAGCGGGGACTTCTTACGGGGAGCTGTTTTTT. Full variable domain (remainder filled in from reference TRBV3-1 and TRBJ2-2): DTAVSQTPKYLVTQMGNDKSIKCEQNLGHDTMYWYKQDSKKFLKIMFSYNNKELIINETVPNRFSPKSPDKAHLNLHINSLELGDSAVYFCASSLLPLAGTSYGELFFGEGSRLTVL.

The V gene is TRBV4-1, the J gene TRBJ1-4; D ambiguous. This CDR3 contains 16 residues. Germline V gives CDR1 MGHRA, CDR2 YSYEKL. V lost 3 bases and J 8 bases, leaving 19 bases between the germline ends. CDR3 sequence reads: CASSQPPSRIREKLFF. The CDR3 nucleotides are TGCGCCAGCAGCCAGCCGCCAAGTCGAATTAGGGAAAAACTGTTTTTT.

The chain links TRBV5-1 to TRBJ2-1, with 8 bases matching TRBD2. This CDR3 has 15 residues. V trimming: 0 bases; J trimming: 9 bases; junction bases outside the gene matches: 8. The germline CDR1 and CDR2 sequences are SGHRS and YFSETQ. CDR3 in amino acids: CASSLVPGGLSEQFF. CDR3 sequence (DNA): TGCGCCAGCAGCTTGGTTCCGGGAGGGCTCAGTGAGCAGTTCTTC.

The chain joins TRBV4-1 to TRBJ1-1, with a possible D match to TRBD1 (5 bases). The CDR3 is 15 amino acids. Trimming pared 1 base from V and 4 bases from J, leaving 13 bases between. CDR1 is MGHRA and CDR2 is YSYEKL in the germline V gene. The chain's CDR3 is CASSQVVRQGTEAFF. The CDR3 bases are TGCGCCAGCAGCCAAGTGGTTAGGCAGGGCACTGAAGCTTTCTTT.

This clonotype was seen at least ten times. V usage is TRBV20-1 and J usage is TRBJ1-1; D is unresolved. The germline CDR1 and CDR2 sequences are DFQATT and SNEGSKA (reference sequence). The germline V and J ends were trimmed by 0 bases and 0 bases, with 11 bases remaining between them. The CDR3 runs to 15 residues. This CDR3 reads CSARDRSGMNTEAFF. For the CDR3, the DNA is TGCAGTGCTAGAGATCGGTCCGGCATGAACACTGAAGCTTTCTTT.

The CDR3: CASSTPGASNEQFF. The CDR3 bases are TGTGCCAGCAGTACCCCGGGGGCCAGCAATGAGCAGTTCTTC. V usage is TRBV28 and J usage is TRBJ2-1; possibly TRBD1 or TRBD2 for D (6 bases each). The CDR3 extends over 14 amino acids. The germline V and J ends were trimmed by 5 bases and 6 bases, with 14 bases remaining between them. The V gene's germline CDR1 is MDHEN and CDR2 SYDVKM.

This chain connects TRBV5-5 to TRBJ1-2, with D unresolved. V was clipped by 3 bases and J by 0 bases, with 12 bases between them. This CDR3 spans 15 amino acids. Germline loops: CDR1 SGHKS, CDR2 YYEKEE (reference sequence). In DNA, the CDR3 is TGTGCCAGCAGCTCCCGGGTTTCAGCTAACTATGGCTACACCTTC. It is translated as CASSSRVSANYGYTF. Full variable domain (remainder filled in from reference TRBV5-5 and TRBJ1-2): DAGVTQSPTHLIKTRGQQVTLRCSPISGHKSVSWYQQVLGQGPQFIFQYYEKEERGRGNFPDRFSARQFPNYSSELNVNALLLGDSALYLCASSSRVSANYGYTFGSGTRLTVV.

This chain joins TRBV28 and TRBJ1-1; no reliable D call. The CDR3 has 13 residues. Germline V gene data show CDR1 as MDHEN and CDR2 as SYDVKM. Trimming removed 6 bases from V and 11 bases from J, with 19 bases in between. The CDR3 nucleotides read TGTGCCAGCAGCCGCGACTTACACGATAGGGCTTTCTTT. Translated: CASSRDLHDRAFF.

This clonotype came up many times. V and J are TRBV6-5 and TRBJ2-7; 9 bases fit TRBD2. This CDR3 is 15 amino acids long. Losses at the gene ends were 3 bases for V and 2 bases for J; bases not matched to a gene: 5. Looked up from germline, CDR1 is MNHEY and CDR2 is SVGAGI. CDR3 sequence: CASSYLGGRAYEQYF. The CDR3 DNA sequence: TGTGCCAGCAGTTATCTTGGCGGGAGGGCCTACGAGCAGTACTTC.

This clonotype appeared a few times. The chain carries TRBV4-2 and TRBJ2-7; D not resolved. The CDR3 runs 14 residues. CDR1 and CDR2 from the germline V gene are LGHNA and YNFKEQ. V was shortened by 2 bases and J by 6 bases, with 14 bases between the two germline ends. The CDR3 nucleotides read TGTGCCAGCAGCCAAAAGTCCACTGTTAGCGAGCAGTACTTC. Residues: CASSQKSTVSEQYF.

This clonotype has just one count. V and J are TRBV20-1 and TRBJ2-7, with 7 bases matching TRBD1. Germline V lookup: CDR1 DFQATT, CDR2 SNEGSKA (reference sequence). The V gene end was trimmed by 6 bases and the J gene end by 2 bases; junction bases not matched to a gene: 10. This CDR3 region has 14 residues. CDR3 coding DNA: TGCAGTGCCCGACAGGGTGGAAGCGCCTACGAGCAGTACTTC. The encoded protein is CSARQGGSAYEQYF.